The 3 T cell receptor beta chains below come from one sample, sequenced in a study of T-cell memory formation after mild COVID-19. One entry per CDR3 protein results from TCRdb running MiXCR on the 5' RACE reads. This table holds tens of thousands of distinct CDR3 sequences, 11% found once. The material sequenced was PBMCs or a T cell subset sorted from them (not recorded which). The receptors were gathered from a young man who had mild COVID-19 (a few samples of this study predate the infection). Cell type and time point are not known.

This clonotype has a count of ten or more. The chain links TRBV2 to TRBJ2-3; 8 bases are shared with TRBD1. Trimming took 7 bases from V and 5 from J; bases not matched to a gene: 11. This CDR3 spans 15 amino acids. Germline values: CDR1 SNHLY, CDR2 FYNNEI. CDR3 bases: TGTGCCAGCACCGAACTTGGACAGGGCGTAGATACGCAGTATTTT. Encoded protein: CASTELGQGVDTQYF.

Concerning this clonotype: This may stem from a read error, because a much larger clone lies one nucleotide away. V is TRBV12-3 or TRBV12-4 and J is TRBJ2-1; 8 nucleotides agree with TRBD1. The CDR3 length is 15 residues. The CDR3 coding sequence is TGTGCCAGCAAGAAGGTAGGGACAGGCTTCAATGAGCTGTTCTTC. Its translation is CASKKVGTGFNELFF.

This clonotype was seen at least ten times. The chain combines TRBV12-3 or TRBV12-4 with TRBJ2-1; 7 nucleotides agree with TRBD1. Trimming cost V 3 bases and J 5 bases; bases outside gene matches: 7. This CDR3 is 15 amino acids long. CDR3 residues: CASSFRQGVDNEQFF. DNA of the CDR3: TGTGCCAGCAGTTTTCGGCAGGGGGTGGACAATGAGCAGTTCTTC.